The table lists the clone carrying this T cell receptor (beta chain) with a count of one. Its antigen is unidentified. The sample originates from a study of OX40 agonist ivuxolimab in advanced cancers. There are 11 residues in the CDR3. The germline CDR1 and CDR2 sequences are LNHDA and SQIVND (reference sequence). The V gene lost 10 bases and the J gene lost 8 bases, with 12 bases spanning the gap. Overall study results and limits: Not determined was the antigen specificity of the expanded peripheral T cells.

Systemic immunosuppression or a history of autoimmune disease excluded patients. Data came from immunoSEQ multiplex PCR; TCRdb stores just in-frame clones and leaves some out. The data contain some 35,000 clones, more than 75% of them singletons. This receptor was taken from an adult with an advanced solid tumor such as melanoma, head and neck, liver or kidney cancer. The rearrangement uses TRBV19 and TRBJ2-1; no reliable D call. The sequencing used CD4+ or CD8+ T cells sorted from blood, collected in a trial of the OX40 agonist ivuxolimab. The DNA for the CDR3 is TGTGCCACTGCAAAATGGTATGAGCAGTTCTTC. Encoded protein: CATAKWYEQFF.